The entry that follows covers one T cell receptor (beta chain) sequence. Its antigen target is currently unknown. The CDR3 carries no conserved terminal phenylalanine or tryptophan, so it likely arises from a read error. These data come from a study of tumor-infiltrating lymphocytes in primary liver carcinoma (dated by TCRdb to about 2017). Some background on the complete study: Between late 2015 and early 2016, roughly five patients in China with histopathologically diagnosed primary liver carcinoma had their tumors surgically resected. Hepatocellular carcinoma (four) or combined HCC and intrahepatic cholangiocarcinoma (one) was present in the five patients, who were three men and two women aged 30 to 69 years. Tumors of the five patients were stage T1-T3 N0M0 with maximum diameters of 4.2 to 10 cm. Samples yielded roughly 3.5 to 7.13 million productive TCRbeta reads; read depth did not differ significantly between tissue types. The study combined TCRbeta repertoire sequencing, expression microarrays and whole-exome sequencing across five regions of each liver tumor, with adjacent normal tissue and blood. A total of some 35 specimens from 5 patients went through TCRbeta repertoire sequencing, namely 25 tumor regions, 5 adjacent noncancerous liver tissues and 5 peripheral blood samples. Technical replicate repertoires showed high reproducibility, with mean shared-clone rates roughly 0.89 and correlation coefficients above 0.95.

Summary of the overall study and its limitations: The study included only four to six patients, and the authors note findings should be validated in a larger study. Consistent with antigen-driven expansion, pairs of tumor regions showed higher repertoire overlap (mean roughly 36%) than either tumor-adjacent pairs (around 17%) or tumor-blood pairs (roughly 15%). Because only the TCR beta chain was sequenced and unpaired alpha chains were not captured, true repertoire diversity is likely underestimated. Because the samples were bulk and unsorted, CD4+ and CD8+ T cell repertoires could not be compared. The top 250 clones made up a significantly larger repertoire fraction in tumors than in blood (p = 0.039).

Blood RNA was extracted from unsorted whole blood with TRIzol reagent; germline DNA came from the DNeasy Blood & Tissue kit. Chronic HBV infection was present in the patients, and the patients were treatment-naive at sampling. Before surgery, about 4 milliliters of peripheral blood were collected into K2EDTA tubes. As encoded in the germline V gene (reference sequence), CDR1 is MNHNY while CDR2 is SVGAGI. The CDR3 sequence runs 16 residues, both termini included. The sequence is cut down to CDR3 DNA, 48 bases in frame from base 1. Using a constant-region primer and ProtoScript II reverse transcriptase, TCRbeta-specific cDNA was reverse-transcribed from 400 to 550 ng total RNA. Construction of the TCRbeta libraries relied on three nested rounds of multiplex PCR, following a slightly modified ARM-PCR procedure. The first two PCR rounds used multiplex TRBV1-TRBV30 forward primers with a Cbeta reverse primer, each for about 11 cycles. Sample barcodes and Illumina adapters were added in a final 25-cycle PCR with Deep VentR polymerase. Before sequencing, amplicons between 200 and 500 bp were purified from gel using a QIAquick gel extraction kit. The TCRbeta amplicons were sequenced with 250-bp paired-end reads on an Illumina HiSeq 2500. Turning to the authors' computational methods: Quality trimming of reads was performed with Trimmomatic v0.33, and paired reads were merged with FLASH v1.2.11 so that full CDR3 sequences could be recovered. MiGEC v1.2.1b assigned V, D and J germline segments to the rearranged TCRbeta sequences. Clonotype statistics and Shannon-Wiener diversity indices were calculated with VDJtools v1.0.0. To cut down on sampling bias, every analysis after diversity analysis relied on just the 250 most abundant clonotypes from each sample. TCRdb itself trimmed the public reads at Q25 with fastp, ran MiXCR and retained productive beta chains. Under each unique CDR3 protein, matching rows form one entry showing the most common genes and DNA. TCRdb, not the authors, supplied the V and J calls. This sample holds about 330,000 distinct CDR3 sequences; 65% were observed only once. The top ten clones comprise roughly 6% of the sample.

The sequence was obtained from a man aged 35 to 55 with primary liver carcinoma and hepatitis B virus infection. The chain joins TRBV6-6 to TRBJ2-7; the D element could tentatively be TRBD1 or TRBD2, as 6 bases agree for each. Sequencing was performed on peripheral blood. CDR3 sequence: CTSSYLRRGVTYEQYI. The DNA is as follows: TGTACCAGCAGTTACCTACGAAGGGGGGTTACCTACGAGCAGTACATC.